The rows below give T cell receptor beta chains drawn from one sample of a study of T cell responses to AZD1222 COVID-19 vaccine. This table comes from immunoSEQ multiplex PCR, and its TCRdb copy is limited to in-frame clones, with some not included. The table shows approximately 84,000 clones, with approximately 83% occurring only once. Sequences were derived from peripheral blood, sampled 28 days after the second AZD1222 dose. These receptors were taken from an adult who received the AZD1222 COVID-19 vaccine. Each CDR3 is given with its conserved first and last residue. The order of the fields is V gene, J gene, clone size, D gene, CDR3 DNA, CDR3 protein. A D gene is named only where the DNA matches it firmly. Clone size appears in some rows only: once, few, many, or a class for an expanded clone.

V gene: TRBV2; J gene: TRBJ2-1; clone size: NA; D gene: TRBD2; CDR3 DNA: TGTGCCAGCATTGGGCCCCCTAGCGGGGAAAATAGCTCCTACAATGAGCAGTTCTTC; CDR3 protein: CASIGPPSGENSSYNEQFF
V gene: TRBV27; J gene: TRBJ1-5; clone size: few; D gene: TRBD1; CDR3 DNA: TGTGCCAGCAGATCACGTTCCGGGACAGGGGGCCTTCAGCCCCAGCATTTT; CDR3 protein: CASRSRSGTGGLQPQHF
V gene: TRBV6-5; J gene: TRBJ1-2; clone size: NA; D gene: TRBD1; CDR3 DNA: TGTGCCAGCACCTGGACAGGGGAGGGGAATGGCTACACCTTC; CDR3 protein: CASTWTGEGNGYTF
V gene: TRBV20-1; J gene: TRBJ2-7; clone size: NA; D gene: NA; CDR3 DNA: TGCAGTGGGGGGAGCCACGAGCAGTACTTC; CDR3 protein: CSGGSHEQYF
V gene: TRBV25-1; J gene: TRBJ2-2; clone size: NA; D gene: TRBD1; CDR3 DNA: TGTGCCAGCAGGGGACAGGGGGAAGGGGAGCTGTTTTTT; CDR3 protein: CASRGQGEGELFF
V gene: TRBV11-2; J gene: TRBJ2-7; clone size: NA; D gene: NA; CDR3 DNA: TGTGCCAGCAGCTTAGGGGGGAGCTCCTACGAGCAGTACTTC; CDR3 protein: CASSLGGSSYEQYF
V gene: TRBV27; J gene: TRBJ2-7; clone size: NA; D gene: NA; CDR3 DNA: TGTGCCAGCAGGGACAGCTTCTACGAGCAGTACTTC; CDR3 protein: CASRDSFYEQYF
V gene: TRBV15; J gene: TRBJ1-3; clone size: NA; D gene: NA; CDR3 DNA: TGTGCCACCAGCATTTTAGCCACGGGGGCTGGAAACACCATATATTTT; CDR3 protein: CATSILATGAGNTIYF
V gene: TRBV12-3/TRBV12-4; J gene: TRBJ1-6; clone size: many; D gene: NA; CDR3 DNA: TGTGCCAGCAGTTTAATGGTTGATTCACCCCTCCACTTT; CDR3 protein: CASSLMVDSPLHF
V gene: TRBV28; J gene: TRBJ1-6; clone size: NA; D gene: NA; CDR3 DNA: TGTGCCAGCAGTGGATCCTCAGCCCTCCACTTT; CDR3 protein: CASSGSSALHF
V gene: TRBV7-9; J gene: TRBJ2-3; clone size: once; D gene: NA; CDR3 DNA: TGTGCCAGCCATTTATATTATGCAGATACGCAGTATTTT; CDR3 protein: CASHLYYADTQYF